These T cell receptor beta chains were read from a single sample in a study of OX40 agonist ivuxolimab in advanced cancers. The data were produced by immunoSEQ multiplex PCR, yet TCRdb's version contains in-frame clones alone and is incomplete. The repertoire holds 43,000 or so clones, with approximately 86% as singletons. This material consisted of CD4+ or CD8+ T cells sorted from blood, taken in a trial of the OX40 agonist ivuxolimab. These receptor sequences come from an adult with an advanced solid tumor such as melanoma, head and neck, liver or kidney cancer. Both conserved end residues are part of each CDR3. A D gene is named only where the DNA matches it firmly. Expanded clones get a size class; other rows say once, few or many, or leave the size out.

>-|TRBJ1-6|-|TRBV7-9
TGTGCCAGCAGCTTGGGTCAGAGCGCTTCACCCCTCCACTTT
CASSLGQSASPLHF
>TRBD1|TRBJ2-7|-|TRBV5-6
TGTGCCAGCAGCCCAGGGACAGGGGGCGCCTACGAGCAGTACTTC
CASSPGTGGAYEQYF
>-|TRBJ2-7|-|TRBV7-9
TGTGCCAGCAGCCCTCCCGGGACCCCAGGGGAGCAGTACTTC
CASSPPGTPGEQYF
>-|TRBJ1-1|-|TRBV6-6
TGTGCCAGCAGTCCCTTGGGGGGATTGAACACTGAAGCTTTCTTT
CASSPLGGLNTEAFF
>TRBD1|TRBJ1-5|-|TRBV19
TGTGCCAGTAGTTCATCGACAGGGAATCAGCCCCAGCATTTT
CASSSSTGNQPQHF
>TRBD1|TRBJ1-4|-|TRBV13
TGTGCCAGCAGCCCGTACCGGGACAGGGTTAATGAAAAACTGTTTTTT
CASSPYRDRVNEKLFF
>-|TRBJ1-1|once|TRBV4-1
TGCGCCAGCAGCCAAGTTACCCTGAACACTGAAGCTTTCTTT
CASSQVTLNTEAFF
>-|TRBJ1-5|-|TRBV7-9
TGTGCCAGCAGCCTCGAAGGGTATCAGCCCCAGCATTTT
CASSLEGYQPQHF
>-|TRBJ2-1|-|TRBV9
TGTGCCAGCAGCGTATCCAGCGGAGGGGGTTATGAGCAGTTCTTC
CASSVSSGGGYEQFF
>TRBD1|TRBJ2-7|-|TRBV9
TGTGCCAGCAGCGCGATGGGACAGACTTACAACGAGCAGTACTTC
CASSAMGQTYNEQYF
>-|TRBJ2-7|-|TRBV4-1
TGCGCCAGCAGCCCCCGGGCCGAATCCTACGAGCAGTACTTC
CASSPRAESYEQYF
>-|TRBJ2-5|-|TRBV27
TGTGCCAGCAGTTTATGGGGAGTAGAAGAGACCCAGTACTTC
CASSLWGVEETQYF
>TRBD1|TRBJ2-5|-|TRBV29-1
TGCAGCGGGGAGACAGGGGGCCAAGAGACCCAGTACTTC
CSGETGGQETQYF
>-|TRBJ1-6|-|TRBV21-1
TGTGCCAGCAGTGTACAGGGGAGGAATTCACCCCTCCACTTT
CASSVQGRNSPLHF
>-|TRBJ2-2|-|TRBV5-4
TGTGCCAGCAGCTTCTCCCCGCGGGAGAACACCGGGGAGCTGTTTTTT
CASSFSPRENTGELFF
>-|TRBJ2-7|once|TRBV7-9
TGTGCCAGCAGCCCCCCCCTGGGCGACGAGCAGTACTTC
CASSPPLGDEQYF
>TRBD2|TRBJ2-3|once|TRBV27
TGTGCCAGCAGCTTGAGGGCTAGCGGCGACACAGATACGCAGTATTTT
CASSLRASGDTDTQYF
>-|TRBJ2-5|-|TRBV7-8
TGTGCCAGCAGCTTGCCTAGACAGCCCCTAGCGCGGGAGACCCAGTACTTC
CASSLPRQPLARETQYF
>-|TRBJ2-7|-|TRBV4-1
TGCGCCAGCAGCGTAGCGGCCGGGGGAGGGCAGTACTTC
CASSVAAGGGQYF
>-|TRBJ2-7|-|TRBV4-2
TGTGCCAGCAGCCCGAAGGTAGTCCACGAGCAGTACTTC
CASSPKVVHEQYF
>-|TRBJ1-5|once|TRBV28
TGTGCCAGCAGACCGCCGGGCTGGGGGGGCAATCAGCCCCAGCATTTT
CASRPPGWGGNQPQHF
>-|TRBJ2-3|-|TRBV27
TGTGCCAGCAGTCCCCCGAGTGGTGCGCAGTATTTT
CASSPPSGAQYF
>-|TRBJ1-5|-|TRBV28
TGTGCCAGCAGGGAGTGGGGCAATCAGCCCCAGCATTTT
CASREWGNQPQHF
>-|TRBJ2-2|-|TRBV9
TGTGCCAGCAGCACCAACCTAGGGACGAACACCGGGGAGCTGTTTTTT
CASSTNLGTNTGELFF
>-|TRBJ2-7|-|TRBV14
TGTGCCAGCAGCCAACGTGGCTACGAGCAGTACTTC
CASSQRGYEQYF
>TRBD1|TRBJ1-1|-|TRBV4-3
TGCGCCAGCAGCCAAGAGAGTATCGCAGGGGGCCCAATGAACACTGAAGCTTTCTTT
CASSQESIAGGPMNTEAFF
>TRBD2|TRBJ2-2|-|TRBV5-1
TGCGCCAGCAGCTTACGACTAGCGGGAGAGCTGTCCCGCGGGGAGCTGTTTTTT
CASSLRLAGELSRGELFF
>-|TRBJ2-7|few|TRBV11-3
TGTGCCAGCAGCTTTGACCTTGGCTACGAGCAGTACTTC
CASSFDLGYEQYF
>-|TRBJ2-5|many|TRBV11-2
TGTGCCAGCAGCTCCCCGCAGGGGGGGAAGGAGACCCAGTACTTC
CASSSPQGGKETQYF
>-|TRBJ2-4|-|TRBV27
TGTGCCAGCAGTTTATCAGGGTTTCAAAACATTCAGTACTTC
CASSLSGFQNIQYF
>TRBD2|TRBJ2-5|once|TRBV2
TGTGCCAGCAGGCCGGAGCCGGGACTAGCGCGTGAGACCCAGTACTTC
CASRPEPGLARETQYF
>TRBD2|TRBJ2-7|-|TRBV7-9
TGTGCCAGCAGCTCCTGGACTAGCGGGATCTACTACGAGCAGTACTTC
CASSSWTSGIYYEQYF
>-|TRBJ1-5|-|TRBV6-1
TGTGCCAGCAGCCGAAGAGAGGGAAGCAATCAGCCCCAGCATTTT
CASSRREGSNQPQHF
>-|TRBJ1-2|-|TRBV4-1
TGCGCCAGCAGCCCCCGGGACAATTCTAACTATGGCTACACCTTC
CASSPRDNSNYGYTF
>TRBD2|TRBJ2-2|-|TRBV10-3
TGTGCCATCAGTGATTATCACAGCGGGGGAGTGAACACCGGGGAGCTGTTTTTT
CAISDYHSGGVNTGELFF
>TRBD1|TRBJ1-5|once|TRBV6-6
TGTGCCAGCAGTAAGGACAGGGGCAACGGCAATCAGCCCCAGCATTTT
CASSKDRGNGNQPQHF
>-|TRBJ1-6|once|TRBV7-2
TGTGCCAGCAGCTCATCACAGGGACGACATAATTCACCCCTCCACTTT
CASSSSQGRHNSPLHF
>-|TRBJ2-3|-|TRBV7-6
TGTGCCAGCAGTCTAGGATTGCATGATACGCAGTATTTT
CASSLGLHDTQYF
>TRBD2|TRBJ2-3|-|TRBV5-4
TGTGCCAGCAGCTTGAGAGTTTTAGCGGGGGGAAGCACAGATACGCAGTATTTT
CASSLRVLAGGSTDTQYF
>-|TRBJ2-2|-|TRBV2
TGTGCCAGCATCGCAGGGCAGACGAACACCGGGGAGCTGTTTTTT
CASIAGQTNTGELFF
>-|TRBJ2-1|-|TRBV4-1
TGCGCCAGCAGCCAAGATAGGGGTGAGCAGTTCTTC
CASSQDRGEQFF
>-|TRBJ1-6|medium-sized|TRBV5-8
TGTGCCAGCAGCTTTGGTAGTCGACAGGAGAGCTCCTATAATTCACCCCTCCACTTT
CASSFGSRQESSYNSPLHF